These T cell receptor beta chains were read from a single sample in a study of CD8 T cells in ankylosing spondylitis. Using its own MiXCR run on the 5' RACE reads, TCRdb lists one record per CDR3 protein. This repertoire shows roughly 130,000 distinct CDR3 sequences, roughly 15% found once; its top ten account for around 3%. Specimen: blood, either unsorted or a sorted T cell fraction (not recorded which). The receptors shown here come from a female donor with ankylosing spondylitis or in good health (not recorded which). The CDR3 runs from the conserved cysteine through the conserved F or W. Each record gives: D gene, clone size, V gene, CDR3 length, J gene, CDR3 DNA, CDR3 protein. The D gene is left open where the match is weak. Where a row states a size, it is once, few, many or the class of an expanded clone; other rows omit it.

NA,NA,TRBV1,15,TRBJ2-3,TGCACCAGCAGCCTAACTAGCGGAGGAGGAGATACGCAGTATTTT,CTSSLTSGGGDTQYF
TRBD1,many,TRBV7-8,16,TRBJ2-3,TGTGCCAGCAGCTCGCCGGGACAGGGATACACAGATACGCAGTATTTT,CASSSPGQGYTDTQYF
NA,many,TRBV25-1,13,TRBJ2-2,TGTGCCAGCAGTAGCTACGCCCGCGGGGAGCTGTTTTTT,CASSSYARGELFF
TRBD1,NA,TRBV20-1,13,TRBJ1-2,TGCAGTGCTCGGACAGGGATGCTCTATGGCTACACCTTC,CSARTGMLYGYTF
NA,many,TRBV7-6,18,TRBJ2-7,TGTGCCAGCAGCTCGAACGCCCCTTCTAGCGAGCTATTCTACGAGCAGTACTTC,CASSSNAPSSELFYEQYF
NA,many,TRBV10-3,17,TRBJ2-2,TGTGCCATCAGTGAAACACCGGGACTGGAAAACACCGGGGAGCTGTTTTTT,CAISETPGLENTGELFF
TRBD1,many,TRBV20-1,16,TRBJ2-1,TGCAGTGCTAAAAAGGGACAGGGGATGGCCTACAATGAGCAGTTCTTC,CSAKKGQGMAYNEQFF
NA,many,TRBV29-1,15,TRBJ1-1,TGCAGCGTTGCCGGGGAGGGGGGGACGAGCACTGAAGCTTTCTTT,CSVAGEGGTSTEAFF
NA,NA,TRBV5-1,15,TRBJ2-3,TGCGCCAGTGTTCTTACGGGGGTGCCCACGGATACGCAGTATTTT,CASVLTGVPTDTQYF
TRBD1,NA,TRBV14,12,TRBJ2-7,TGTGCCACCCAGGACAGGGGAAACGAGCAGTACTTC,CATQDRGNEQYF
TRBD2,few,TRBV12-3/TRBV12-4,15,TRBJ2-7,TGTGCCAGCAGTCGGACTAGCGGTAGCGGCGCCGAGCAGTACTTC,CASSRTSGSGAEQYF
NA,NA,TRBV5-1,14,TRBJ2-7,TGCGCCAGCAGCTTGGGTGACAGAGCCTACGAGCAGTACTTC,CASSLGDRAYEQYF
NA,NA,TRBV5-1,14,TRBJ2-7,TGCGCCAGCAGTTTTTCGGGACAAGTCTACGAGCAGTACTTC,CASSFSGQVYEQYF
NA,few,TRBV6-5,13,TRBJ2-2,TGTGCCAGCAGTTACGTATACACCGGGGAGCTGTTTTTT,CASSYVYTGELFF
NA,few,TRBV5-5,16,TRBJ1-3,TGTGCCAGCAGCTTGGTAGGCGGGTTCTCTGGAAACACCATATATTTT,CASSLVGGFSGNTIYF
NA,many,TRBV5-1,14,TRBJ1-2,TGCGCCAGCAGCCAACCGGGACAAAACTATGGCTACACCTTC,CASSQPGQNYGYTF
NA,NA,TRBV5-1,15,TRBJ1-3,TGCGCCAGCAGCTTGTTGGGGCCGGAGGGGAACACCATATATTTT,CASSLLGPEGNTIYF
TRBD2,few,TRBV7-2,17,TRBJ2-3,TGTGCCAGCAGCTCACTAGCGGGGGGGTTACGCACAGATACGCAGTATTTT,CASSSLAGGLRTDTQYF
TRBD1,few,TRBV10-3,16,TRBJ2-1,TGTGCCATCAGCCCCACCGCCGGGACAGCCTACAATGAGCAGTTCTTC,CAISPTAGTAYNEQFF
TRBD1,NA,TRBV18,19,TRBJ2-6,TGTGCCAGCTCACTCTTTCCGGGACAGGGTTCCTCTGGGGCCAACGTCCTGACTTTC,CASSLFPGQGSSGANVLTF